One sample yielded the 16 T cell receptor beta chains listed below, sequenced in a study of T cells in Graves' hyperthyroidism and ophthalmopathy. TCR beta CDR3 regions were amplified from RNA transcripts. HTBI primers drove first-round RT-PCR of the TCR CDR3. MiXCR, run by TCRdb on the multiplex PCR reads, gives a single entry per CDR3 protein. Of 600,000 to 650,000 distinct CDR3 sequences in the sample, about 20% were seen once. Sequenced material: blood. The origin of the receptors is a young man with Graves' ophthalmopathy.

This clonotype was detected many times. The rearrangement joins TRBV30 to TRBJ1-6, with D possibly matching TRBD1 (6 bases). V lost 1 base to trimming and J lost 9 bases, with 13 bases between them. Germline CDR1 reads GTSNPN; CDR2 reads SVGIG (reference sequence). This CDR3 spans 14 amino acids. CDR3 protein: CAWSAGTIPSPLHF. In DNA, the CDR3 is TGTGCCTGGAGTGCCGGGACAATTCCTTCACCCCTCCACTTT.

This clonotype came up a few times. V gene TRBV19 combines with J gene TRBJ1-3, with no clear D. This CDR3 is 15 amino acids long. Germline V gene sequence: CDR1 LNHDA, CDR2 SQIVND (reference sequence). The V gene lost 6 bases and the J gene lost 0 bases, with 12 bases spanning the gap. CDR3 DNA: TGTGCCAGTAGGGCGGGCCGGAGCTCTGGAAACACCATATATTTT. This gives the protein CASRAGRSSGNTIYF.

This clonotype came up a few times. This chain connects TRBV18 to TRBJ1-3, with D unresolved. Germline-derived CDR1 and CDR2 are KGHSH and LQKENI. The CDR3 length is 15 residues. With 6 bases removed from V and 2 bases from J, the gap between germline ends came to 14 bases. CDR3 residues: CASSDAAGAGNTIYF. In nucleotides, the CDR3 is TGTGCCAGCTCTGACGCGGCGGGTGCTGGAAACACCATATATTTT.

There are a few counts of this clonotype. CDR3 sequence (DNA): TGCAGCGTTTTGACCCACACCGGGGAGCTGTTTTTT. It yields the protein CSVLTHTGELFF. V gene TRBV29-1 combines with J gene TRBJ2-2; D gene unclear. The V and J ends lost 5 bases and 3 bases respectively, with 7 bases between them. Germline CDR1 is SQVTM and CDR2 is ANQGSEA. This CDR3 has 12 residues.

The table lists this clonotype with many counts. The chain joins TRBV7-2 to TRBJ2-7; D call uncertain. V gave up 1 base and J gave up 1 base, with 5 bases separating them. The germline CDR1 and CDR2 sequences are SGHTA and FQGNSA. The CDR3 runs to 13 residues. The CDR3 DNA reads as TGTGCCAGCAGCTTAGATGGGTCCTACGAGCAGTACTTC. Translation: CASSLDGSYEQYF.

The chain uses TRBV29-1 and TRBJ1-1; D gene ambiguous. CDR1 is SQVTM, CDR2 ANQGSEA, per germline. CDR3 size: 10 residues. V lost 6 bases to trimming and J lost 2 bases, with 4 bases between them. The CDR3 reads CSVFNTEAFF. CDR3 DNA sequence: TGCAGCGTGTTTAACACTGAAGCTTTCTTT.

This clonotype was found many times. The chain recombines TRBV29-1 with TRBJ2-7; 9 nucleotides match TRBD1. There are 14 residues in the CDR3. V lost 6 bases and J lost 3; bases outside the gene matches: 9. Germline CDR1 reads SQVTM; CDR2 reads ANQGSEA. The CDR3 loop reads CSVGRDRVSYEQYF. The DNA for the CDR3 is TGCAGCGTCGGTCGGGACAGGGTGAGCTACGAGCAGTACTTC.

V usage is TRBV4-3 and J usage is TRBJ2-1; D ambiguous. The CDR3 is 15 amino acids. CDR1 is LGHNA and CDR2 is YSLEER in the germline V gene. V lost 2 bases and J lost 11, with 19 bases in between. CDR3 in amino acids: CASSQSKLGVGKQFF. The CDR3 DNA reads as TGCGCCAGCAGCCAAAGCAAGTTGGGTGTGGGGAAGCAGTTCTTC.

The V and J genes are TRBV5-1 and TRBJ2-4; D is perhaps TRBD1 (6 bases). CDR1 and CDR2 (germline): SGHRS, YFSETQ. V lost 0 bases, J lost 6 bases, and 16 bases lay in between. The CDR3 runs to 16 residues. CDR3 DNA: TGCGCCAGCAGCTTGGTTGGCAGGGGTTTCGGAAACATTCAGTACTTC. It is translated as CASSLVGRGFGNIQYF.

This clonotype was detected only a few times. This rearrangement joins TRBV9 to TRBJ2-3; 12 bases map to TRBD2. Trimming at V came to 4 bases and at J to 2 bases, leaving 8 bases not matched to a gene. The germline gives CDR1 SGDLS, CDR2 YYNGEE. CDR3 length: 17 residues. As DNA, the CDR3 is TGTGCCAGCAGCCGTAGACTAGCGGGAGTCGCCACAGATACGCAGTATTTT. Protein: CASSRRLAGVATDTQYF.

With respect to this clonotype: This may arise from a read error, as a much more abundant clone is one base away. The chain carries TRBV30 and TRBJ1-2; D is undetermined. The CDR3 length is 11 residues. Trimming removed 5 bases from V and 2 bases from J, with 6 bases in between. Per germline, CDR1 GTSNPN and CDR2 SVGIG (reference sequence). The CDR3 coding sequence is TGTGCCTGGGGACGGAACTATGGCTACACCTTC. Residues: CAWGRNYGYTF.

The chain uses TRBV5-1 and TRBJ2-5; D ambiguous. The CDR3 runs to 14 residues. Looked up from germline, CDR1 is SGHRS and CDR2 is YFSETQ. V lost 2 bases, J lost 2 bases, and 10 bases lay in between. The CDR3 protein is CASSFLLEQETQYF. As DNA, the CDR3 is TGCGCCAGCAGCTTCTTACTGGAGCAAGAGACCCAGTACTTC.

This clonotype was counted between two and nine times. The V gene is TRBV6-2 or TRBV6-3, the J gene TRBJ1-5; the D gene is possibly TRBD1 (5 bases). There are 17 residues in the CDR3. Germline CDR1 is MNHEY and CDR2 is SVGEGT. The V end was cut by 5 bases, the J end by 3 bases, with 20 bases between. CDR3 amino acids: CASSGDGTEGINQPQHF. In DNA form, the CDR3 reads TGTGCCAGCAGTGGAGACGGGACGGAAGGAATCAATCAGCCCCAGCATTTT.

This clonotype was seen a few times. This chain links TRBV20-1 with TRBJ2-1; TRBD2 agrees at 8 bases. Germline V lookup: CDR1 DFQATT, CDR2 SNEGSKA (reference sequence). With V trimmed by 0 bases and J by 4 bases, 8 bases remained unmatched. This CDR3 comprises 16 residues. DNA of the CDR3: TGCAGTGCTAGAGAGCCGGGAGGGTCGCCATACAATGAGCAGTTCTTC. Amino acids: CSAREPGGSPYNEQFF.

A few counts support this clonotype. The CDR3 coding sequence is TGTGCCAGCAGCCTAAGAAGGGGGACTAGCGGGAGTGGGCAGTTCTTC. Translated, it gives CASSLRRGTSGSGQFF. V gene TRBV3-1 combines with J gene TRBJ2-1, with 14 bases aligning to TRBD2. V was pared by 4 bases and J by 12 bases, with 11 bases of the junction left unmatched. This CDR3 is built from 16 residues. Germline V lookup: CDR1 LGHDT, CDR2 YNNKEL (reference sequence).

This clonotype was observed a handful of times. The genes are TRBV11-3 and TRBJ2-1, with D possibly being TRBD1 or TRBD2 (6 bases each). Germline V gene sequence: CDR1 SGHNT, CDR2 YENEEA. The V end was cut by 5 bases, the J end by 4 bases, with 18 bases between. The CDR3 totals 16 residues. CDR3 nucleotide sequence: TGTGCCAGCAGCCCTGGGGGGCGGGAAGCTTACAATGAGCAGTTCTTC. Its protein product is CASSPGGREAYNEQFF.